Following are 23 T cell receptor beta chains from one sample sequenced in a study of blood T cell repertoires in COVID-19. Measured with immunoSEQ multiplex PCR; TCRdb has only the in-frame clones, and not every one. The table has fewer than 300,000 clones, under 95% seen once. Sample: PBMCs or T cells enriched from blood (not recorded which). Receptors originate from a woman between 35 and 50 years old with acute COVID-19.

The J gene is TRBJ2-3, the V gene TRBV5-4; 16 bases line up with TRBD2. The germline CDR1 and CDR2 sequences are SGHNT and YYREEE (reference sequence). The length of the CDR3 is 20 residues. The V gene end was trimmed by 4 bases and the J gene end by 1 base; junction bases not matched to a gene: 12. The CDR3 nucleotides are TGTGCCAGCAGCGCACCGGGACTAGCGGGAGGGAGAGGGGGCACAGATACGCAGTATTTT. Its translation: CASSAPGLAGGRGGTDTQYF.

The V call is TRBV5-8, the J call TRBJ1-3, with 8 bases identical to TRBD1. Germline values: CDR1 SGHTS, CDR2 YDEGEE. The CDR3 totals 14 residues. The V and J ends lost 5 bases and 4 bases, in that order; junction bases with no gene match: 5. The CDR3 protein is CASRKDRGGNTIYF. CDR3 coding DNA: TGTGCCAGCAGAAAAGACAGGGGAGGAAACACCATATATTTT.

The chain employs TRBV9 and TRBJ2-7, with 9 nucleotides matching TRBD2. V trimming: 0 bases; J trimming: 2 bases; junction bases outside the gene matches: 6. The CDR3 consists of 16 residues. The germline CDR1 and CDR2 sequences are SGDLS and YYNGEE. CDR3 DNA sequence: TGTGCCAGCAGCGTAGGCGCTAGCGGGATACCCTACGAGCAGTACTTC. It yields the protein CASSVGASGIPYEQYF.

This clone appeared once. The chain is built from TRBV7-8 and TRBJ1-2; the D is unclear. Trimming took off 4 bases at V and 3 bases at J, with 24 bases between the two ends. Germline V lookup: CDR1 SGHVS, CDR2 FQNEAQ. The CDR3 spans 18 residues. CDR3 nucleotide sequence: TGTGCCAGCAGCTCTAGCAGGACTAAGAGGCCTGGGTACTATGGCTACACCTTC. Its protein product is CASSSSRTKRPGYYGYTF.

This chain links TRBV7-9 with TRBJ2-7; tentative D call: TRBD2 (5 bases). The ends were cut back, 0 bases at V and 2 bases at J, with 11 bases in the middle. Per the germline V gene, CDR1 is SEHNR and CDR2 is FQNEAQ (reference sequence). The length of the CDR3 is 15 residues. CDR3 in DNA: TGTGCCAGCAGCTTAGCGCTAGCAGAACCCTACGAGCAGTACTTC. This codes for CASSLALAEPYEQYF.

V usage is TRBV19 and J usage is TRBJ2-1, with 11 bases fitting TRBD2. V lost 4 bases to trimming and J lost 8 bases; unmatched junction nucleotides: 10. The CDR3 loop spans 16 amino acids. Germline V gene data show CDR1 as LNHDA and CDR2 as SQIVND (reference sequence). The chain's CDR3 is CASSTLLAGDVDEQFF. CDR3 in DNA: TGTGCCAGTAGTACGCTACTAGCGGGGGATGTCGATGAGCAGTTCTTC.

V is TRBV5-6 and J is TRBJ1-6; 9 nucleotides match TRBD1. With V trimmed by 3 bases and J by 3 bases, 4 bases remained unmatched. Germline CDR1 and CDR2: SGHDT and YYEEEE. The CDR3 sequence is 16 residues long. CDR3 bases: TGTGCCAGCAGCTCTCCGGACAGGGGCTATAATTCACCCCTCCACTTT. This codes for CASSSPDRGYNSPLHF.

The chain has TRBV6-2 or TRBV6-3 and TRBJ2-7; D gene uncertain. V dropped 2 bases and J dropped 5 bases, with 10 bases sitting between them. Germline V lookup: CDR1 MNHEY, CDR2 SVGEGT. This CDR3 is 13 amino acids long. The CDR3 region is CASSYVPEHEQYF. The CDR3 region has the DNA TGTGCCAGCAGTTACGTTCCGGAGCACGAGCAGTACTTC.

The genes are TRBV5-6 and TRBJ2-2; the match to TRBD2 covers 12 bases. After removal of 4 bases from V and 4 bases from J, the junction contained 5 bases not matched to a gene. Per germline, CDR1 SGHDT and CDR2 YYEEEE. There are 16 residues in the CDR3. This chain's CDR3 is CASSLPGLAGTGELFF. The CDR3 nucleotides read TGTGCCAGCAGCCTACCGGGACTAGCGGGCACCGGGGAGCTGTTTTTT. The variable domain in full, completed from reference TRBV5-6 and TRBJ2-2, reads DAGVTQSPTHLIKTRGQQVTLRCSPKSGHDTVSWYQQALGQGPQFIFQYYEEEERQRGNFPDRFSGHQFPNYSSELNVNALLLGDSALYLCASSLPGLAGTGELFFGEGSRLTVL.

The chain couples TRBV19 to TRBJ2-7; 9 positions match TRBD2. V gave up 5 bases and J gave up 5 bases; unmatched junction bases: 1. The CDR3 length is 12 residues. From germline, CDR1 is LNHDA and CDR2 SQIVND (reference sequence). The CDR3 here is CASSAGGHEQYF. In DNA, the CDR3 is TGTGCCAGTAGTGCGGGAGGGCACGAGCAGTACTTC.

CDR3 nucleotide sequence: TGCGCCAGCAGCCCGACAGGGGCCAATTCACCCCTCCACTTT. It yields the protein CASSPTGANSPLHF. The V call is TRBV5-1, the J call TRBJ1-6; 8 bases are a match to TRBD1. Per germline, CDR1 SGHRS and CDR2 YFSETQ. The trim removed 4 bases at V and 7 bases at J, leaving 4 bases unmatched. This CDR3 spans 14 amino acids.

The chain couples TRBV27 to TRBJ2-2; TRBD1 is a possible D gene (7 bases). Germline CDR1 MNHEY, CDR2 SMNVEV (reference sequence). The CDR3 is 15 residues long. Trimming took off 6 bases at V and 6 bases at J, with 17 bases between the two ends. CDR3 loop: CASRFDRAGPGELFF. The DNA of the CDR3 is TGTGCCAGCAGGTTCGACAGGGCGGGGCCCGGGGAGCTGTTTTTT.

The chain couples TRBV9 to TRBJ2-3; 10 bases agree with TRBD2. Trimming cost V 3 bases and J 1 base; bases outside gene matches: 5. This CDR3 spans 16 amino acids. Germline V gives CDR1 SGDLS, CDR2 YYNGEE. CDR3 bases: TGTGCCAGCAGCGGACGGACTAGCGGACGCACAGATACGCAGTATTTT. This translates into CASSGRTSGRTDTQYF.

The chain links TRBV3-1 (or the pseudogene TRBV3-2) to TRBJ2-1; 7 bases map to TRBD2. Germline V CDR1 and CDR2: LGHDT, YNNKEL (reference sequence). The CDR3 totals 16 residues. V lost 0 bases to trimming and J lost 2 bases; unmatched junction nucleotides: 4. The CDR3, as DNA: TGTGCCAGCAGCCAAGACGGGGGGAGGACCTACAATGAGCAGTTCTTC. It is translated as CASSQDGGRTYNEQFF.

Comment on this clone: Relative to the germline gene, one junction end is altered; a read error may explain this. V is TRBV5-1 and J is TRBJ2-7; 7 bases align to TRBD1. This CDR3 is built from 12 residues. CDR1 is SGHRS, CDR2 YFSETQ, per germline. The CDR3 region has the DNA TGCGCCAGCAGCTCGTCCCCCGGGACAGCAAACTTC. Protein product: CASSSSPGTANF.

This chain joins TRBV15 and TRBJ1-2, with TRBD1 matching 8 bases. Trimming at V came to 5 bases and at J to 7 bases, leaving 12 bases not matched to a gene. Germline lookup yields CDR1 LNHNV and CDR2 YYDKDF (reference sequence). The length of the CDR3 is 15 residues. The CDR3 spells CATSRPRTGSGGYTF. CDR3 nucleotides: TGTGCCACCAGCCGGCCTAGGACAGGGTCGGGTGGCTACACCTTC.

About this clone: Distinct nucleotide sequences in the sample also encode this CDR3. V usage is TRBV2 and J usage is TRBJ1-1; D is uncertain. The V gene lost 3 bases and the J gene lost 0 bases, with 5 bases spanning the gap. The CDR3 has 13 residues. Germline V gene data show CDR1 as SNHLY and CDR2 as FYNNEI. Here the CDR3 reads CASSEEVNTEAFF. For the CDR3, the DNA is TGTGCCAGCAGTGAGGAGGTGAACACTGAAGCTTTCTTT.

The chain links TRBV5-1 to TRBJ1-6, with D maybe TRBD1 (5 bases). The CDR3 runs 15 residues. The V and J ends lost 0 bases and 10 bases respectively, with 14 bases between them. Germline V lookup: CDR1 SGHRS, CDR2 YFSETQ. CDR3 in DNA: TGCGCCAGCAGCTTGGATGCAGGGTCCTACTCACCCCTCCACTTT. Its protein is CASSLDAGSYSPLHF. Looking up the rest from reference TRBV5-1 and TRBJ1-6 gives the full variable domain: KAGVTQTPRYLIKTRGQQVTLSCSPISGHRSVSWYQQTPGQGLQFLFEYFSETQRNKGNFPGRFSGRQFSNSRSEMNVSTLELGDSALYLCASSLDAGSYSPLHFGNGTRLTVT.

This clone was observed a handful of times. The J gene is TRBJ2-6, the V gene TRBV6-5; D uncertain. CDR1 is MNHEY and CDR2 is SVGAGI in the germline V gene. The CDR3 loop spans 15 amino acids. Trimming pared 5 bases from V and 0 bases from J, leaving 8 bases between. The CDR3 protein is CASSPTDSGANVLTF. CDR3 DNA: TGTGCCAGCAGTCCTACTGACTCTGGGGCCAACGTCCTGACTTTC.

The chain combines TRBV12-3 or TRBV12-4 with TRBJ1-1, with 8 positions matching TRBD1. The CDR3 length is 11 residues. The V gene end was trimmed by 7 bases and the J gene end by 8 bases; junction bases not matched to a gene: 3. Here the CDR3 reads CASTRDREAFF. CDR3 DNA: TGTGCCAGCACCCGGGACAGGGAAGCTTTCTTT.

V usage is TRBV5-4 and J usage is TRBJ2-2, with D perhaps TRBD2 (6 bases). V was pared by 2 bases and J by 4 bases, with 12 bases between. This CDR3 is built from 15 residues. Germline V gives CDR1 SGHNT, CDR2 YYREEE (reference sequence). The CDR3, as DNA: TGTGCCAGCAGCTTTGACGGGAGTTTCACCGGGGAGCTGTTTTTT. Translated: CASSFDGSFTGELFF.

This sequence joins TRBV6-4 and TRBJ1-6; 7 nucleotides match TRBD1. After removal of 0 bases from V and 1 base from J, the junction contained 0 bases not matched to a gene. CDR3 length: 16 amino acids. From germline, CDR1 is MRHNA and CDR2 SNTAGT. The CDR3 coding sequence is TGTGCCAGCAGTGACTCACAGGGGTCCTATAATTCACCCCTCCACTTT. This encodes CASSDSQGSYNSPLHF.

The rearrangement uses TRBV5-8 and TRBJ1-5, with TRBD1 as a possible D gene (6 bases). The CDR3 is made up of 15 amino acids. With 1 base removed from V and 7 bases from J, the gap between germline ends came to 15 bases. From germline, CDR1 is SGHTS and CDR2 YDEGEE. This chain's CDR3 is CASSLLPTGWQPQHF. CDR3 nucleotides: TGTGCCAGCAGCTTGTTACCTACAGGGTGGCAGCCCCAGCATTTT.